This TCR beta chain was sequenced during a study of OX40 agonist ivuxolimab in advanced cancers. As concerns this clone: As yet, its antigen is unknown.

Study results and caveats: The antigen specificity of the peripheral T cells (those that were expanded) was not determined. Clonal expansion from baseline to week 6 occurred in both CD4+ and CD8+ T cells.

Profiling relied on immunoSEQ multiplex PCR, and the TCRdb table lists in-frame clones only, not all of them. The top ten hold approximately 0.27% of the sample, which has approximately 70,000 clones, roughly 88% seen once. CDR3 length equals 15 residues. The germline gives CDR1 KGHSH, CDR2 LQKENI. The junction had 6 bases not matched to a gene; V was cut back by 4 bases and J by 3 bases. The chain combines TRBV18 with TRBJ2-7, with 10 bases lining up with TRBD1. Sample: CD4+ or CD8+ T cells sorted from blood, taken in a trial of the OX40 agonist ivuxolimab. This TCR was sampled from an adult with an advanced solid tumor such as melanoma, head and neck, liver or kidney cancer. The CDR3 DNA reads TGTGCCAGCTCACAAACCGGGACAGGGGTCTACGAGCAGTACTTC. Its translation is CASSQTGTGVYEQYF. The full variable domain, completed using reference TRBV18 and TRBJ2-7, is NAGVMQNPRHLVRRRGQEARLRCSPMKGHSHVYWYRQLPEEGLKFMVYLQKENIIDESGMPKERFSAEFPKEGPSILRIQQVVRGDSAAYFCASSQTGTGVYEQYFGPGTRLTVT.